The rows below give T cell receptor beta chains drawn from one sample of a study of early T cells in non-severe SARS-CoV-2 infection. TCRdb analysed the 5' RACE reads with MiXCR anew, one entry per CDR3 protein. The table shows tens of thousands of distinct CDR3 sequences, with around 16% occurring only once. The sample was whole blood, taken at baseline. The receptors here all came from an adult who was a healthcare worker with PCR-confirmed SARS-CoV-2 infection or an uninfected control (not recorded which). Each CDR3 is given without its conserved first and last residue. Fields, in order: J gene, clone size, V gene, CDR3 protein. Size is omitted from some rows. Given values are once, few, many or a class for expanded clones.

j_call: TRBJ2-3
clone_size: NA
v_call: TRBV12-3/TRBV12-4
cdr3_aa: ASSVTSGSGDTQY

j_call: TRBJ1-4
clone_size: many
v_call: TRBV2
cdr3_aa: ASSYQGGDEKLF

j_call: TRBJ1-5
clone_size: few
v_call: TRBV6-2/TRBV6-3
cdr3_aa: ASSQLPGRIYSNQPQH

j_call: TRBJ2-7
clone_size: once
v_call: TRBV29-1
cdr3_aa: SVERDRGDEQY

j_call: TRBJ1-2
clone_size: few
v_call: TRBV28
cdr3_aa: ASSLLGDRVDGYT

j_call: TRBJ1-6
clone_size: NA
v_call: TRBV5-1
cdr3_aa: ASSLKMDSPLH

j_call: TRBJ2-7
clone_size: many
v_call: TRBV12-3/TRBV12-4
cdr3_aa: ASSLRGEMDEQY

j_call: TRBJ2-7
clone_size: NA
v_call: TRBV9
cdr3_aa: ASSEGLAHSYEQY

j_call: TRBJ1-5
clone_size: NA
v_call: TRBV6-1
cdr3_aa: ASSGIQGALIGQPQH

j_call: TRBJ2-3
clone_size: many
v_call: TRBV5-5
cdr3_aa: ASSLGPGLGVDTQY

j_call: TRBJ2-5
clone_size: few
v_call: TRBV20-1
cdr3_aa: SATGYKETQY

j_call: TRBJ1-3
clone_size: many
v_call: TRBV9
cdr3_aa: ASSVGSGNTIY

j_call: TRBJ2-7
clone_size: NA
v_call: TRBV20-1
cdr3_aa: SARDLISGSYEQY

j_call: TRBJ1-1
clone_size: NA
v_call: TRBV13
cdr3_aa: ASSPRQGAYTEAF

j_call: TRBJ2-1
clone_size: few
v_call: TRBV20-1
cdr3_aa: SAPSGGRNNEQF

j_call: TRBJ2-5
clone_size: many
v_call: TRBV7-3
cdr3_aa: ASSFGREETQY

j_call: TRBJ2-5
clone_size: few
v_call: TRBV11-2
cdr3_aa: ASSRRREWEETQY

j_call: TRBJ2-1
clone_size: many
v_call: TRBV20-1
cdr3_aa: SAASGHEQF

j_call: TRBJ2-7
clone_size: once
v_call: TRBV18
cdr3_aa: ASSEAPNPYEQY

j_call: TRBJ2-2
clone_size: NA
v_call: TRBV12-3/TRBV12-4
cdr3_aa: ASSSTGHTGELF

j_call: TRBJ1-1
clone_size: NA
v_call: TRBV5-1
cdr3_aa: ASRGKTNTEAF

j_call: TRBJ1-5
clone_size: NA
v_call: TRBV15
cdr3_aa: ATSSRQGANNQPQH

j_call: TRBJ1-5
clone_size: few
v_call: TRBV28
cdr3_aa: ASIGGIYQPQH

j_call: TRBJ2-7
clone_size: NA
v_call: TRBV11-2
cdr3_aa: ASSPLVGQGSSFEQY

j_call: TRBJ2-7
clone_size: NA
v_call: TRBV20-1
cdr3_aa: SARDYYEQY